This TCR beta chain was captured by sequencing in a study of T cells in lung cancer brain metastases. Study-level information: Median interval between primary and brain metastasis specimen acquisition was less than 400 days. Whole-study results and caveats: Unique productive clones were significantly fewer in brain metastases: median about 1,500 versus 4,500. The complete infiltrating T cell repertoire may not have been retrieved from FFPE.

Germline lookup yields CDR1 LNHDA and CDR2 SQIVND (reference sequence). V was cut by 3 bases and J by 7 bases, with 13 bases left in between. The CDR3 spans 14 residues. Each sample used about 2–4.92 ug genomic DNA, matched between paired samples. The assay was immunoSEQ multiplex PCR, and TCRdb's table has in-frame clones only and misses some. The table includes several thousand clones, more than 70% detected once. In the case of this clone: What it binds is not known.

The source material was tumor tissue from a brain metastasis. The receptor was derived from a woman between 50 and 59 years old with non-small cell lung cancer that had spread to the brain. The rearrangement joins TRBV19 to TRBJ1-5, with D unresolved. This CDR3 reads CASSISSGGQPQHF. CDR3 bases: TGTGCCAGTAGTATCTCCTCTGGCGGACAGCCCCAGCATTTT.